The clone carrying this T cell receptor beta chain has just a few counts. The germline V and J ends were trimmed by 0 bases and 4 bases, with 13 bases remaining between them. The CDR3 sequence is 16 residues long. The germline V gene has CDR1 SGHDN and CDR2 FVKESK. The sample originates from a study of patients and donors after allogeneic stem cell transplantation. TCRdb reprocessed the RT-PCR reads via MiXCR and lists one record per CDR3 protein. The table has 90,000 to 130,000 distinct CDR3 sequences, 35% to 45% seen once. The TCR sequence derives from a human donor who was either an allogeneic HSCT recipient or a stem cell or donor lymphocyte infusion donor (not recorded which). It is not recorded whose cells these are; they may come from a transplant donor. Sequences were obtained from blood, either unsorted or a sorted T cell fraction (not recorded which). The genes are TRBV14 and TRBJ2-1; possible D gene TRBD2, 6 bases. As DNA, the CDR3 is TGTGCCAGCAGCCAAGATCTAGCGATAATTTACAATGAGCAGTTCTTC. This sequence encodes CASSQDLAIIYNEQFF.